The 23 T cell receptor beta chains listed next were all sequenced from one sample in a study of cytomegalovirus exposure and HLA in healthy donors. Vbeta (60) and Jbeta (13) primers were used in the PCR. Method: immunoSEQ multiplex PCR; TCRdb's copy keeps in-frame clones and lacks some. This sample carries about 150,000 clones, 50% to 75% of them seen once, and the ten largest clones take 6% to 8.5%. Sequencing used PBMCs. Receptors were obtained from a woman in her sixties or seventies in good health and CMV-seropositive.

The chain links TRBV7-2 to TRBJ2-1; weak D call: TRBD2 (5 bases). The CDR3 is 16 amino acids. Germline-derived CDR1 and CDR2 are SGHTA and FQGNSA. Trimming pared 1 base from V and 8 bases from J, leaving 18 bases between. The CDR3 DNA reads as TGTGCCAGCAGCTTAGGAGTGGGAGCTGTTATATATGAGCAGTTCTTC. Amino acid sequence: CASSLGVGAVIYEQFF.

CDR3 protein: CASSFRLAGGTDTQYF. The CDR3 DNA is TGTGCCAGCAGCTTTAGACTAGCGGGTGGTACAGATACGCAGTATTTT. The V call is TRBV5-4, the J call TRBJ2-3, with 10 bases identical to TRBD2. The germline V gene encodes CDR1 SGHNT and CDR2 YYREEE (reference sequence). This CDR3 contains 16 residues. The junction had 6 bases not matched to a gene; V was cut back by 2 bases and J by 3 bases. Full variable domain (remainder filled in from reference TRBV5-4 and TRBJ2-3): ETGVTQSPTHLIKTRGQQVTLRCSSQSGHNTVSWYQQALGQGPQFIFQYYREEENGRGNFPPRFSGLQFPNYSSELNVNALELDDSALYLCASSFRLAGGTDTQYFGPGTRLTVL.

This clone occurred a few times. This chain connects TRBV28 to TRBJ1-3; no reliable D call. V lost 2 bases and J 7 bases, leaving 15 bases between the germline ends. The CDR3 has 15 amino acids. Germline V lookup: CDR1 MDHEN, CDR2 SYDVKM. CDR3 sequence: CASSLSSDLGNTIYF. The CDR3, as DNA: TGTGCCAGCAGTTTAAGTAGCGACCTGGGGAACACCATATATTTT.

This clone was recorded once. The chain recombines TRBV4-3 with TRBJ2-1, with 9 bases that match TRBD2. V was clipped by 2 bases and J by 16 bases; unmatched bases: 9. CDR1 and CDR2 from the germline V gene are LGHNA and YSLEER. The CDR3 totals 13 residues. CDR3 loop: CASSQHGTSSIFF. CDR3 DNA: TGCGCCAGCAGCCAACACGGGACTAGCTCCATTTTCTTC.

This chain links TRBV6-4 with TRBJ2-2; the match to TRBD2 covers 8 bases. The CDR3 sequence is 14 residues long. The V and J ends lost 6 bases and 0 bases, in that order; junction bases with no gene match: 0. The germline V gene encodes CDR1 MRHNA and CDR2 SNTAGT. Here the CDR3 DNA reads TGTGCCAGCAGCGGGGGGGCGAACACCGGGGAGCTGTTTTTT. It codes for CASSGGANTGELFF.

The rearrangement uses TRBV5-4 and TRBJ2-3; D is uncertain. V lost 4 bases, J lost 2 bases, and 5 bases lay in between. The CDR3 is 12 residues long. CDR1 SGHNT and CDR2 YYREEE come from the germline V gene (reference sequence). The CDR3 region is CASSGATDTQYF. In nucleotides, the CDR3 is TGTGCCAGCAGCGGAGCCACAGATACGCAGTATTTT.

V usage is TRBV18 and J usage is TRBJ2-3; D may be TRBD1 (5 bases). Germline loops: CDR1 KGHSH, CDR2 LQKENI. The V end lost 8 bases, the J end lost 9 bases, and 21 bases lay between the germline ends. This CDR3 is built from 14 residues. The CDR3 spells CASEERQGNRTQYF. As DNA, the CDR3 is TGTGCCAGCGAAGAACGGCAGGGAAACCGCACGCAGTATTTT.

The V and J genes are TRBV27 and TRBJ2-2; 10 bases map to TRBD1. The CDR3 sequence is 15 residues long. Germline CDR1 is MNHEY and CDR2 is SMNVEV (reference sequence). V trimming: 5 bases; J trimming: 6 bases; junction bases outside the gene matches: 6. This CDR3 reads CASSQTGGASGELFF. The CDR3 DNA follows: TGTGCCAGCAGTCAGACAGGGGGCGCATCCGGGGAGCTGTTTTTT.

CDR3 DNA sequence: TGCGCCAGCAGCCGAGAACTAGCCAACACCGGGGAGCTGTTTTTT. This sequence encodes CASSRELANTGELFF. This rearrangement joins TRBV4-3 to TRBJ2-2; TRBD2 might be the D (6 bases). The germline gives CDR1 LGHNA, CDR2 YSLEER. This CDR3 is built from 15 residues. Trimming left V 4 bases short and J 2 bases short, with 11 bases between.

This chain uses TRBV6-4 with TRBJ2-1; 7 bases are a match to TRBD1. The CDR3 has 18 residues. The ends lost 4 bases at V and 0 bases at J; junction bases unmatched: 12. The germline CDR1 and CDR2 sequences are MRHNA and SNTAGT. CDR3 nucleotide sequence: TGTGCCAGCAGTGCCGGGACAGTATCCTCGAGCTCCTACAATGAGCAGTTCTTC. Residues: CASSAGTVSSSSYNEQFF.

The chain has TRBV5-6 and TRBJ1-2; possible D gene TRBD1, 5 bases. The CDR3 loop spans 15 amino acids. From germline, CDR1 is SGHDT and CDR2 YYEEEE. Between the trimmed V and J ends, which lost 4 bases and 2 bases, there was a span of 15 bases. CDR3 sequence (DNA): TGTGCCAGCAGCCTACTCGACAGTACAAACTATGGCTACACCTTC. This sequence encodes CASSLLDSTNYGYTF.

The chain joins TRBV7-9 to TRBJ2-1; possible D gene TRBD2, 6 bases. Germline CDR1 is SEHNR and CDR2 is FQNEAQ (reference sequence). Deletions cut 6 bases from V and 7 bases from J, with 16 bases between. The CDR3 extends over 14 amino acids. CDR3 sequence: CASRRDLTKNEQFF. Here the CDR3 DNA reads TGTGCCAGCAGGCGGGACTTAACGAAGAATGAGCAGTTCTTC. The full variable domain, its missing parts supplied by reference TRBV7-9 and TRBJ2-1, is DTGVSQNPRHKITKRGQNVTFRCDPISEHNRLYWYRQTLGQGPEFLTYFQNEAQLEKSRLLSDRFSAERPKGSFSTLEIQRTEQGDSAMYLCASRRDLTKNEQFFGPGTRLTVL.

This clone showed up just a few times. This chain uses TRBV28 with TRBJ1-1; a weak D match, TRBD1 (5 bases). The CDR3 is 13 residues long. The ends were cut back, 7 bases at V and 1 base at J, with 10 bases in the middle. From germline, CDR1 is MDHEN and CDR2 SYDVKM. The CDR3 protein is CASNGGQNTEAFF. The CDR3 DNA follows: TGTGCCAGCAATGGTGGACAGAACACTGAAGCTTTCTTT.

This chain connects TRBV29-1 to TRBJ1-1; D not certain. The germline gives CDR1 SQVTM, CDR2 ANQGSEA. CDR3 length: 14 amino acids. V shed 2 bases and J shed 5 bases, with 15 bases lying between them. CDR3 nucleotide sequence: TGCAGCGTTGAACTGTCCGGGCGAGGGACTGAAGCTTTCTTT. Amino acid sequence: CSVELSGRGTEAFF.

The chain uses TRBV18 and TRBJ2-3; TRBD1 matches 8 bases. The CDR3 totals 15 residues. The germline CDR1 and CDR2 sequences are KGHSH and LQKENI. Trimming at V came to 6 bases and at J to 1 base, leaving 6 bases not matched to a gene. The CDR3 bases are TGTGCCAGCTCTCCGAACAGGGGGGGCACAGATACGCAGTATTTT. Translating it yields CASSPNRGGTDTQYF.

The chain combines TRBV10-3 with TRBJ2-7; 9 nucleotides line up with TRBD1. This CDR3 is built from 15 residues. The V gene end was trimmed by 4 bases and the J gene end by 8 bases; junction bases not matched to a gene: 12. Germline CDR1 reads ENHRY; CDR2 reads SYGVKD. CDR3 in amino acids: CAISAGTGPRQKQYF. CDR3 in DNA: TGTGCCATCAGTGCTGGGACAGGGCCCCGACAGAAGCAGTACTTC.

V gene TRBV7-2 combines with J gene TRBJ2-3; D is perhaps TRBD2 (5 bases). This CDR3 has 12 amino acids. The germline V gene encodes CDR1 SGHTA and CDR2 FQGNSA. Trimming shortened V by 5 bases and J by 8 bases, and 11 bases separated the two germline ends. CDR3 coding DNA: TGTGCCAGCAGCGCCACGGGGAGTACGCAGTATTTT. Encoded protein: CASSATGSTQYF.

This chain links TRBV15 with TRBJ1-1, with D maybe TRBD1 (6 bases). Germline CDR1 is LNHNV and CDR2 is YYDKDF (reference sequence). This CDR3 contains 14 residues. Trimming stripped 5 bases from V and 4 bases from J, with 14 bases between. The CDR3 is CATSGDRTITEAFF. DNA for the CDR3: TGTGCCACCAGCGGCGACAGGACGATCACTGAAGCTTTCTTT.

The gene calls are TRBV30 and TRBJ2-2, with D perhaps TRBD1 (6 bases). The CDR3 totals 14 residues. Trimming shortened V by 4 bases and J by 6 bases, and 15 bases separated the two germline ends. Looked up from germline, CDR1 is GTSNPN and CDR2 is SVGIG (reference sequence). The CDR3 region is CAWIKDRFPGELFF. The DNA for the CDR3 is TGTGCCTGGATAAAGGACAGATTCCCCGGGGAGCTGTTTTTT. Using reference TRBV30 and TRBJ2-2 for the parts outside the CDR3, the full variable domain is SQTIHQWPATLVQPVGSPLSLECTVEGTSNPNLYWYRQAAGRGLQLLFYSVGIGQISSEVPQNLSASRPQDRQFILSSKKLLLSDSGFYLCAWIKDRFPGELFFGEGSRLTVL.

The V and J genes are TRBV27 and TRBJ2-1; 11 bases align to TRBD2. Germline V gene sequence: CDR1 MNHEY, CDR2 SMNVEV (reference sequence). The CDR3 spans 15 residues. V lost 3 bases and J lost 3; bases outside the gene matches: 1. The CDR3, as DNA: TGTGCCAGCAGTTTTACTAGCGGGGGCTACAATGAGCAGTTCTTC. Protein sequence: CASSFTSGGYNEQFF.

The V gene is TRBV5-1, the J gene TRBJ2-3; 8 nucleotides match TRBD2. The ends lost 3 bases at V and 1 base at J; junction bases unmatched: 4. The CDR3 has 15 amino acids. Germline V lookup: CDR1 SGHRS, CDR2 YFSETQ. As DNA, the CDR3 is TGCGCCAGCAGCTCCGCGGGAGGAGGCACAGATACGCAGTATTTT. Amino acid sequence: CASSSAGGGTDTQYF.

J is TRBJ2-5 and V is TRBV19; 11 nucleotides agree with TRBD2. The J call is uncertain, as TRBJ2-7 better fits the DNA end. The CDR3 runs to 14 residues. The germline gives CDR1 LNHDA, CDR2 SQIVND (reference sequence). DNA of the CDR3: TGTGCCAGTAGTCTAACTAGCGGGAGCTACGAGCAGTACTTC. It specifies CASSLTSGSYEQYF.

This clone showed up just a few times. The chain couples TRBV21-1 to TRBJ2-7; the table assigns TRBD1, which was not confirmed against the DNA. TRBV21-1 is classified as a pseudogene. This CDR3 region has 14 residues. The CDR3 DNA reads TGTGCCAGCAGACACGGGACAGGACCCTACGAGCAGTACTTC. Translation: CASRHGTGPYEQYF.